A single sample gave rise to the 16 T cell receptor beta chains below, sequenced in a study of radiotherapy plus CTLA-4 blockade in lung cancer. Method: immunoSEQ multiplex PCR; TCRdb's copy keeps in-frame clones and lacks some. This repertoire shows roughly 92,000 clones, about 86% found once; its top ten account for 2% to 2.5%. Sequenced material: peripheral blood, taken from a patient treated with radiotherapy plus ipilimumab. Receptors were obtained from a human donor with non-small cell lung cancer who had a partial response to radiotherapy plus ipilimumab.

The chain joins TRBV19 to TRBJ1-1; D is uncertain. There are 12 residues in the CDR3. V shed 7 bases and J shed 1 base, with 7 bases lying between them. The germline CDR1 and CDR2 sequences are LNHDA and SQIVND (reference sequence). The CDR3 is CASTTGNTEAFF. The CDR3 DNA reads TGTGCCAGTACTACGGGGAACACTGAAGCTTTCTTT.

J is TRBJ1-2 and V is TRBV5-1, with 10 bases that match TRBD1. The CDR3 runs to 15 residues. From germline, CDR1 is SGHRS and CDR2 YFSETQ. Trimming removed 5 bases from V and 4 bases from J; junction bases left unmatched: 8. The CDR3, as DNA: TGCGCCAGCAGAGATCGCGGGGACAGGGGCTATGGCTACACCTTC. It encodes CASRDRGDRGYGYTF.

The chain combines TRBV4-3 with TRBJ1-5, with D possibly matching TRBD1 (5 bases). CDR3 length equals 15 residues. Trimming removed 6 bases at V and 2 bases at J, with 14 bases between. The germline gives CDR1 LGHNA, CDR2 YSLEER. The CDR3: CASSPDSAGNQPQHF. The CDR3 region has the DNA TGCGCCAGCAGTCCCGACAGTGCAGGCAATCAGCCCCAGCATTTT.

The chain employs TRBV10-1 and TRBJ1-4, with D possibly being TRBD1 (5 bases). Germline V CDR1 and CDR2: WNHNN, SYGVQD (reference sequence). This CDR3 is built from 14 residues. V shed 8 bases and J shed 5 bases, with 15 bases lying between them. The CDR3 nucleotides read TGCGCCAGCGGGGATGCGGAGGGGAATGAAAAACTGTTTTTT. Protein product: CASGDAEGNEKLFF.

The chain links TRBV5-1 to TRBJ2-2; TRBD1 matches 7 bases. CDR3 length equals 15 residues. CDR1 and CDR2 from the germline V gene are SGHRS and YFSETQ. V shed 3 bases and J 2 bases; nucleotides not matched to a gene: 4. Written as DNA, the CDR3 is TGCGCCAGCAGCTCCGGGACAGTAAACACCGGGGAGCTGTTTTTT. Translated, it gives CASSSGTVNTGELFF.

V and J are TRBV5-1 and TRBJ2-6; D is perhaps TRBD2 (6 bases). This CDR3 region has 15 residues. V was trimmed by 3 bases and J by 3 bases, leaving 10 bases between them. Germline V gene lookup returns CDR1 SGHRS and CDR2 YFSETQ. CDR3 DNA sequence: TGCGCCAGCAGCTGGCGGGGTGGTGGGGCCAACGTCCTGACTTTC. Protein: CASSWRGGGANVLTF.

This clone was detected once. V and J are TRBV11-2 and TRBJ1-5; a possible D gene is TRBD1 (6 bases). Per the germline V gene, CDR1 is SGHAT and CDR2 is FQNNGV. The CDR3 has 15 amino acids. Trimming shortened V by 5 bases and J by 3 bases, and 14 bases separated the two germline ends. CDR3 protein: CASSPQTGINQPQHF. The CDR3 nucleotides read TGTGCCAGCAGCCCACAAACAGGGATCAATCAGCCCCAGCATTTT.

The gene calls are TRBV6-1 and TRBJ2-5, with 7 bases aligning to TRBD1. Germline-derived CDR1 and CDR2 are MNHNS and SASEGT. V trimming: 8 bases; J trimming: 5 bases; junction bases outside the gene matches: 8. This CDR3 has 13 amino acids. The CDR3 loop reads CASDRAQRETQYF. The CDR3 coding sequence is TGTGCCAGCGACAGGGCCCAAAGGGAGACCCAGTACTTC.

The chain carries TRBV21-1 and TRBJ1-2; the D call TRBD1 from the table was never checked on the DNA. TRBV21-1 is annotated as a pseudogene. This CDR3 comprises 16 residues. The CDR3 nucleotides are TGTGCCAGCAGCGTCCGGGACAGGGTAGGTCCTTATGGCTACACCTTC. Protein: CASSVRDRVGPYGYTF.

This clone was detected once. The genes are TRBV7-9 and TRBJ2-2, with D perhaps matching TRBD1 (5 bases). Per germline, CDR1 SEHNR and CDR2 FQNEAQ (reference sequence). V was pared by 4 bases and J by 0 bases, with 12 bases between. The CDR3 spans 16 residues. DNA for the CDR3: TGTGCCAGCAGCTCATCCGACAGTTCGAACACCGGGGAGCTGTTTTTT. Translating gives CASSSSDSSNTGELFF.

The chain carries TRBV19 and TRBJ2-3, with D possibly TRBD1 on 6 matching bases. The germline V and J ends were trimmed by 8 bases and 0 bases, with 12 bases remaining between them. The CDR3 loop spans 14 amino acids. CDR1 LNHDA and CDR2 SQIVND come from the germline V gene (reference sequence). CDR3 in DNA: TGTGCCAGTGCAGGACAGTCTAGCACAGATACGCAGTATTTT. Amino acids: CASAGQSSTDTQYF.

This clone is a singleton in its sample. V usage is TRBV28 and J usage is TRBJ2-7; D is possibly TRBD2 (6 bases). Trimming pared 5 bases from V and 1 base from J, leaving 18 bases between. The CDR3 loop spans 16 amino acids. CDR1 and CDR2 (germline): MDHEN, SYDVKM. CDR3 in amino acids: CASSTTSKSPSYEQYV. Here the CDR3 DNA reads TGTGCCAGCAGTACGACTAGTAAATCCCCGTCCTACGAGCAGTACGTC.

V usage is TRBV25-1 and J usage is TRBJ1-3, with TRBD1 matching over 8 bases. The trim removed 5 bases at V and 1 base at J, leaving 4 bases unmatched. Per germline, CDR1 MGHDK and CDR2 SYGVNS. The CDR3 is 15 residues long. The CDR3 sequence: CASSRQGLSGNTIYF. DNA of the CDR3: TGTGCCAGCAGTCGACAGGGGCTGTCTGGAAACACCATATATTTT.

The rearrangement links TRBV5-1 to TRBJ2-2; no firm D call. The CDR3 contains 14 residues. Between the trimmed V and J ends, which lost 4 bases and 0 bases, there was a span of 7 bases. Germline CDR1 SGHRS, CDR2 YFSETQ. For the CDR3, the DNA is TGCGCCAGCAGCCCGAACTCGAACACCGGGGAGCTGTTTTTT. It encodes CASSPNSNTGELFF.

CDR3 residues: CASSWSGLAGDVGEQFF. DNA for the CDR3: TGTGCCAGCAGCTGGAGTGGACTAGCGGGAGATGTTGGTGAGCAGTTCTTC. The chain has TRBV9 and TRBJ2-1; 13 bases agree with TRBD2. In germline, CDR1 is SGDLS, CDR2 YYNGEE. With 4 bases clipped from V and 9 bases from J, the junction kept 13 bases outside the gene matches. CDR3 length: 17 residues.

This clone was observed once. Other DNA sequences in this specimen translate into the identical CDR3. V gene TRBV30 combines with J gene TRBJ2-5; no clear D gene. The CDR3 has 13 amino acids. V was pared by 0 bases and J by 0 bases, with 5 bases between. CDR1 GTSNPN and CDR2 SVGIG come from the germline V gene (reference sequence). The CDR3 sequence is CAWSVSDQETQYF. CDR3 coding DNA: TGTGCCTGGAGTGTAAGCGACCAAGAGACCCAGTACTTC.